Following are 31 T cell receptor beta chains from one sample sequenced in a study of cytomegalovirus exposure and HLA in healthy donors. Generated by immunoSEQ multiplex PCR, the TCRdb table keeps only in-frame clones and is missing some. The sample records 100,000 to 150,000 clones, 89% being singletons. The sequencing input was PBMCs. The source is a woman between 18 and 30 years old in good health and CMV-seronegative.

The chain has TRBV4-2 and TRBJ2-5; 13 bases agree with TRBD2. Per germline, CDR1 LGHNA and CDR2 YNFKEQ. With V trimmed by 2 bases and J by 5 bases, 11 bases remained unmatched. This CDR3 spans 18 amino acids. The DNA for the CDR3 is TGTGCCAGCAGCCAACAGGCCGGGACTAGCGGGGTTGGGGAGACCCAGTACTTC. Its protein is CASSQQAGTSGVGETQYF.

The J gene is TRBJ2-3, the V gene TRBV15, with a tentative D call TRBD1 (6 bases). This CDR3 spans 15 amino acids. The germline V gene encodes CDR1 LNHNV and CDR2 YYDKDF (reference sequence). Trimming took off 1 base at V and 4 bases at J, with 12 bases between the two ends. In DNA form, the CDR3 reads TGTGCCACCAGCAGAGTTGGGGGCGGGTCAGATACGCAGTATTTT. Its translation is CATSRVGGGSDTQYF.

The chain is built from TRBV5-4 and TRBJ2-7; 8 bases are shared with TRBD2. Unmatched junction bases numbered 7, after V lost 4 bases and J lost 4 bases. This CDR3 contains 14 residues. In germline, CDR1 is SGHNT, CDR2 YYREEE (reference sequence). The DNA of the CDR3 is TGTGCCAGCAGCAAAGGAGCGGGGGAATACGAGCAGTACTTC. Encoded protein: CASSKGAGEYEQYF.

This chain uses TRBV9 with TRBJ2-1, with a weak D call TRBD1 (7 bases). The CDR3 covers 14 residues. V dropped 4 bases and J dropped 6 bases, with 14 bases sitting between them. Germline V gene data show CDR1 as SGDLS and CDR2 as YYNGEE. CDR3 loop: CASSIRQGGNEQFF. DNA for the CDR3: TGTGCCAGCAGCATACGACAGGGAGGCAATGAGCAGTTCTTC.

V gene TRBV5-4 combines with J gene TRBJ2-5, with D possibly being TRBD1 (6 bases). Germline V gene lookup returns CDR1 SGHNT and CDR2 YYREEE (reference sequence). This CDR3 spans 13 amino acids. Trimming cost V 4 bases and J 5 bases, with 12 bases left between them. CDR3 region: CASSPWTEETQYF. The CDR3 DNA is TGTGCCAGCAGCCCCTGGACAGAGGAGACCCAGTACTTC.

The chain carries TRBV2 and TRBJ2-3; TRBD1 might be the D (6 bases). Trimming took 2 bases from V and 2 from J, leaving 11 bases between them. The CDR3 is 15 amino acids. Germline CDR1 SNHLY, CDR2 FYNNEI. CDR3 DNA: TGTGCCAGCAGTGAACCGCGACAGGTCACAGATACGCAGTATTTT. Translating gives CASSEPRQVTDTQYF.

The sample holds one count of this clone. The chain carries TRBV5-1 and TRBJ2-7, with D possibly matching TRBD1 (6 bases). Germline V gives CDR1 SGHRS, CDR2 YFSETQ. Between the trimmed V and J ends, which lost 0 bases and 2 bases, there was a span of 12 bases. The CDR3 extends over 15 amino acids. The CDR3 region is CASSLETGYPYEQYF. In DNA form, the CDR3 reads TGCGCCAGCAGCTTGGAAACAGGGTATCCCTACGAGCAGTACTTC.

CDR3 region: CATRVNTEAFF. CDR3 bases: TGTGCCACCCGCGTCAACACTGAAGCTTTCTTT. This chain links TRBV10-3 with TRBJ1-1; no firm D call. V was trimmed by 10 bases and J by 2 bases, leaving 8 bases between them. CDR1 is ENHRY, CDR2 SYGVKD, per germline. The CDR3 has 11 residues.

The chain links TRBV9 to TRBJ2-7; 7 bases are a match to TRBD2. Germline CDR1 and CDR2: SGDLS and YYNGEE. The V and J ends lost 3 bases and 3 bases, in that order; junction bases with no gene match: 9. This CDR3 spans 15 amino acids. This CDR3 reads CASSAQAGFHYEQYF. CDR3 coding DNA: TGTGCCAGCAGCGCACAAGCGGGGTTTCACTACGAGCAGTACTTC.

The chain joins TRBV19 to TRBJ2-5; 12 bases match TRBD2. The germline gives CDR1 LNHDA, CDR2 SQIVND (reference sequence). Trimming at V came to 5 bases and at J to 0 bases, leaving 4 bases not matched to a gene. CDR3 length: 16 amino acids. CDR3 amino acids: CASSARLAGDQETQYF. CDR3 bases: TGTGCCAGTAGTGCCCGACTAGCGGGGGACCAAGAGACCCAGTACTTC.

The V and J genes are TRBV27 and TRBJ2-5; no clear D gene. V was pared by 5 bases and J by 0 bases, with 7 bases between. Germline V lookup: CDR1 MNHEY, CDR2 SMNVEV (reference sequence). The CDR3 sequence is 13 residues long. CDR3 coding DNA: TGTGCCAGCAGTGCCCAGAACCAAGAGACCCAGTACTTC. Its protein product is CASSAQNQETQYF.

V and J are TRBV5-1 and TRBJ1-2; D is unresolved. This CDR3 has 15 amino acids. The germline V gene has CDR1 SGHRS and CDR2 YFSETQ. Trimming took 0 bases from V and 0 from J, leaving 9 bases between them. CDR3 residues: CASSLGPFTNYGYTF. In DNA, the CDR3 is TGCGCCAGCAGCTTGGGGCCTTTTACTAACTATGGCTACACCTTC.

This chain connects TRBV6-1 to TRBJ1-2, with a tentative D call TRBD1 (6 bases). With 6 bases removed from V and 3 bases from J, the gap between germline ends came to 14 bases. The CDR3 has 14 residues. In germline, CDR1 is MNHNS, CDR2 SASEGT. CDR3 sequence reads: CASSRGSSDYGYTF. The CDR3 DNA reads TGTGCCAGCAGCAGGGGTAGTTCCGACTATGGCTACACCTTC.

This clone has more than one count but fewer than ten. V is TRBV6-1 and J is TRBJ1-1, with 10 bases fitting TRBD1. The ends lost 3 bases at V and 10 bases at J; junction bases unmatched: 5. CDR1 is MNHNS, CDR2 SASEGT, per germline. This CDR3 contains 13 residues. CDR3 sequence reads: CASSEGTGVAAFF. CDR3 DNA: TGTGCCAGCAGTGAGGGGACAGGGGTGGCAGCTTTCTTT.

Only a few counts were recorded for this clone. The chain is built from TRBV5-4 and TRBJ1-1; D possibly corresponds to TRBD1 (6 bases). Germline V gene lookup returns CDR1 SGHNT and CDR2 YYREEE (reference sequence). V lost 5 bases to trimming and J lost 11 bases, with 22 bases between them. The CDR3 totals 14 residues. The CDR3 loop reads CASSYSGQLMKAFF. In DNA form, the CDR3 reads TGTGCCAGCAGTTACTCCGGACAGCTGATGAAGGCTTTCTTT.

The chain employs TRBV4-1 and TRBJ2-5, with 8 bases identical to TRBD2. Trimming at V came to 3 bases and at J to 5 bases, leaving 8 bases not matched to a gene. Germline V gene sequence: CDR1 MGHRA, CDR2 YSYEKL. The CDR3 length is 15 residues. CDR3 loop: CASSHSGGGWETQYF. CDR3 sequence (DNA): TGCGCCAGCAGCCATTCGGGGGGGGGCTGGGAGACCCAGTACTTC.

The J gene is TRBJ2-3, the V gene TRBV7-2; 7 bases are a match to TRBD1. The germline V gene has CDR1 SGHTA and CDR2 FQGNSA. V shed 2 bases and J 2 bases; nucleotides not matched to a gene: 4. This CDR3 spans 15 amino acids. The CDR3 protein is CASSLMGQYTDTQYF. CDR3 coding DNA: TGTGCCAGCAGCTTAATGGGACAGTACACAGATACGCAGTATTTT.

The chain has TRBV7-9 and TRBJ2-7, with 9 positions matching TRBD1. CDR1 SEHNR and CDR2 FQNEAQ come from the germline V gene (reference sequence). The V and J ends lost 5 bases and 2 bases, in that order; junction bases with no gene match: 10. This CDR3 region has 16 residues. The CDR3 loop is CASSQGPGQGTYEQYF. CDR3 bases: TGTGCCAGCAGCCAAGGACCGGGACAGGGAACCTACGAGCAGTACTTC.

V gene TRBV29-1 combines with J gene TRBJ1-2; D gene uncertain. CDR1 and CDR2 from the germline V gene are SQVTM and ANQGSEA. V shed 7 bases and J shed 6 bases, with 15 bases lying between them. The CDR3 loop spans 12 amino acids. The CDR3, as DNA: TGCAGCGACGATACATCTCGCAATGGCTACACCTTC. Translation: CSDDTSRNGYTF.

The V and J genes are TRBV5-1 and TRBJ1-3, with D possibly matching TRBD1 (6 bases). The length of the CDR3 is 14 residues. The germline gives CDR1 SGHRS, CDR2 YFSETQ. V was trimmed by 4 bases and J by 2 bases, leaving 10 bases between them. This CDR3 is CASSDSGAGNTIYF. Here the CDR3 DNA reads TGCGCCAGCAGCGATTCAGGGGCTGGAAACACCATATATTTT.

This chain connects TRBV2 to TRBJ1-5; possible D gene TRBD1, 6 bases. The ends were cut back, 6 bases at V and 2 bases at J, with 11 bases in the middle. The CDR3 length is 14 residues. Germline loops: CDR1 SNHLY, CDR2 FYNNEI. The CDR3 reads CASSLDRGNQPQHF. The CDR3 nucleotides read TGTGCCAGCAGCCTGGACAGAGGCAATCAGCCCCAGCATTTT.

The chain carries TRBV7-9 and TRBJ2-1, with 9 bases aligning to TRBD2. This CDR3 comprises 15 residues. Unmatched junction bases numbered 7, after V lost 7 bases and J lost 3 bases. Germline V gene sequence: CDR1 SEHNR, CDR2 FQNEAQ (reference sequence). CDR3 residues: CASTVSGGSYNEQFF. CDR3 DNA sequence: TGTGCCAGCACCGTGAGCGGGGGGAGCTACAATGAGCAGTTCTTC. The full variable domain, its missing parts supplied by reference TRBV7-9 and TRBJ2-1, is DTGVSQNPRHKITKRGQNVTFRCDPISEHNRLYWYRQTLGQGPEFLTYFQNEAQLEKSRLLSDRFSAERPKGSFSTLEIQRTEQGDSAMYLCASTVSGGSYNEQFFGPGTRLTVL.

The chain carries TRBV5-1 and TRBJ1-1; TRBD1 agrees at 10 bases. The CDR3 loop spans 14 amino acids. CDR1 and CDR2 (germline): SGHRS, YFSETQ. V was clipped by 5 bases and J by 4 bases; unmatched bases: 5. The CDR3 DNA reads as TGCGCCAGCAGAAGACAGGGGGCTTTCACTGAAGCTTTCTTT. Encoded protein: CASRRQGAFTEAFF.

The chain recombines TRBV7-8 with TRBJ2-1, with TRBD1 matching 8 bases. V lost 1 base to trimming and J lost 8 bases; unmatched junction nucleotides: 10. The CDR3 has 16 amino acids. Germline V gene data show CDR1 as SGHVS and CDR2 as FQNEAQ. The CDR3 nucleotides read TGTGCCAGCAGCTTAGAGTACAGGACAGGGCTGGATGAGCAGTTCTTC. Its protein product is CASSLEYRTGLDEQFF.

The rearrangement links TRBV13 to TRBJ1-6; TRBD1 agrees at 7 bases. Per germline, CDR1 PRHDT and CDR2 FYEKMQ (reference sequence). The trim removed 2 bases at V and 6 bases at J, leaving 4 bases unmatched. The CDR3 contains 15 residues. The CDR3 bases are TGTGCCAGCAGCTTAAGACAGGGTAGTAATTCACCCCTCCACTTT. Amino acid sequence: CASSLRQGSNSPLHF. Full variable domain (remainder filled in from reference TRBV13 and TRBJ1-6): AAGVIQSPRHLIKEKRETATLKCYPIPRHDTVYWYQQGPGQDPQFLISFYEKMQSDKGSIPDRFSAQQFSDYHSELNMSSLELGDSALYFCASSLRQGSNSPLHFGNGTRLTVT.

The chain recombines TRBV4-1 with TRBJ1-1, with 7 bases aligning to TRBD1. This CDR3 is built from 18 residues. Trimming at V came to 3 bases and at J to 1 base, leaving 14 bases not matched to a gene. The V gene's germline CDR1 is MGHRA and CDR2 YSYEKL. The CDR3 nucleotides are TGCGCCAGCAGCCACCCTCTGAAGGGGGCGGGAAAGAACACTGAAGCTTTCTTT. It codes for CASSHPLKGAGKNTEAFF.

The sample holds one count of this clone. The chain links TRBV4-1 to TRBJ1-4; no clear D. The CDR3 runs 18 residues. Looked up from germline, CDR1 is MGHRA and CDR2 is YSYEKL. V lost 0 bases and J lost 0, with 14 bases in between. CDR3 protein: CASSQDARSSTTNEKLFF. The DNA for the CDR3 is TGCGCCAGCAGCCAAGATGCCAGATCTAGTACAACTAATGAAAAACTGTTTTTT.

This clone was counted once. The V and J genes are TRBV7-9 and TRBJ1-5; D is ambiguous. Germline V gene lookup returns CDR1 SEHNR and CDR2 FQNEAQ (reference sequence). The V end was cut by 3 bases, the J end by 7 bases, with 13 bases between. The CDR3 is 14 amino acids. The CDR3 coding sequence is TGTGCCAGCAGCTTGGTAGGATGGGCCCAGCCCCAGCATTTT. Its protein is CASSLVGWAQPQHF. Based on the CDR3 plus reference TRBV7-9 and TRBJ1-5, the full variable domain is DTGVSQNPRHKITKRGQNVTFRCDPISEHNRLYWYRQTLGQGPEFLTYFQNEAQLEKSRLLSDRFSAERPKGSFSTLEIQRTEQGDSAMYLCASSLVGWAQPQHFGDGTRLSIL.

This chain joins TRBV12-5 and TRBJ1-5; D possibly corresponds to TRBD1 (6 bases). This CDR3 comprises 15 residues. Germline V gene data show CDR1 as LGHNT and CDR2 as FRNRAP. V lost 1 base and J lost 7, with 14 bases in between. CDR3 DNA: TGTGCTAGTGGTTTGGCACAGGGTTGGGGACAGCCCCAGCATTTT. Protein product: CASGLAQGWGQPQHF. Drawing the rest from reference TRBV12-5 and TRBJ1-5, the complete variable domain is DARVTQTPRHKVTEMGQEVTMRCQPILGHNTVFWYRQTMMQGLELLAYFRNRAPLDDSGMPKDRFSAEMPDATLATLKIQPSEPRDSAVYFCASGLAQGWGQPQHFGDGTRLSIL.

The chain carries TRBV27 and TRBJ1-4; TRBD1 matches 7 bases. The CDR3 is 14 residues long. Germline CDR1 is MNHEY and CDR2 is SMNVEV (reference sequence). J lost 3 bases, V lost 4 bases, and 2 bases had no gene match. The CDR3 DNA is TGTGCCAGCAGTTGGGGACAGCCTAATGAAAAACTGTTTTTT. Protein: CASSWGQPNEKLFF.

This chain uses TRBV14 with TRBJ1-6, with D tentatively TRBD1 (6 bases). CDR3 length: 14 amino acids. V lost 1 base, J lost 10 bases, and 11 bases lay in between. Germline CDR1 and CDR2: SGHDN and FVKESK. Here the CDR3 reads CASSQVQGTSPLHF. The CDR3 bases are TGTGCCAGCAGCCAAGTTCAGGGGACCTCACCCCTCCACTTT.